This TCR beta chain comes out of a study of T cell changes during pregnancy in multiple sclerosis. This clone was counted once. Some clones are missing from TCRdb's copy, which holds only in-frame ones; the method was immunoSEQ multiplex PCR. The sample comprises more than 40,000 clones, more than 85% of which are singletons, and around 8.1% rests with the top ten. Germline assignment: CDR1 SGHDN and CDR2 FVKESK. Trimming left V 3 bases short and J 4 bases short, with 7 bases between. The CDR3 extends over 13 amino acids. The chain employs TRBV14 and TRBJ1-5; D uncertain. The sample consisted of CD8+ T cells from peripheral blood mononuclear cells, taken after pregnancy. The origin of this receptor is a female donor with multiple sclerosis, enrolled in a pregnancy study. CDR3 loop: CASSQDFNQPQHF. The CDR3 DNA is TGTGCCAGCAGCCAGGACTTTAATCAGCCCCAGCATTTT.